Listed below are T cell receptor beta chains from one sample, sequenced in a study of blood T cells in healthy people across ages. TCRdb re-called the 5' RACE reads with MiXCR, one entry per CDR3 protein. The top ten clones hold around 30% of a sample with 890,000 or so distinct CDR3 sequences, less than 80% of them seen once. The source material was blood. These receptor sequences come from a man aged 25 to 40 in good health. The CDR3 runs from the conserved cysteine through the conserved F or W. A D gene is named only where the DNA matches it firmly. Only some rows state a clone size, as once, few, many or a class for expanded clones.

d_gene	abundance	j_gene	v_gene	len	CDR3nt	CDR3aa
.	once	TRBJ2-3	TRBV29-1	13	TGCAGCGTGGCGACAGGAATCACAGATACGCAGTATTTT	CSVATGITDTQYF
.	.	TRBJ1-4	TRBV2	15	TGTGCCAGCAGTGATTTGTCGGCCTCCACGGGAAAACTGTTTTTT	CASSDLSASTGKLFF
TRBD2	.	TRBJ2-1	TRBV29-1	11	TGCAGCGTCGAAGACGGGACTAGAGAGTTCTTC	CSVEDGTREFF
.	.	TRBJ2-1	TRBV4-2	16	TGTGCCAGCAGCCAAGCGGCGGGGCTCTCCTACAATGAGCAGTTCTTC	CASSQAAGLSYNEQFF
TRBD2	.	TRBJ2-7	TRBV7-2	14	TGTGCCAGCAGCCGGAGCGGGGACTCCTACGAGCAGTACTTC	CASSRSGDSYEQYF
.	.	TRBJ2-1	TRBV11-3	15	TGTGCCAGCAGCTTAGGTGGACAGATGAATAATGAGCAGTTCTTC	CASSLGGQMNNEQFF
TRBD1	.	TRBJ2-7	TRBV4-3	13	TGCGCCAGCAGCCAAGTACAGGGGAACGAGCAGTACTTC	CASSQVQGNEQYF
TRBD1	.	TRBJ2-7	TRBV10-3	16	TGTGCCATCAGAGGTACGGTTGGGACAGGGGTCTACGAGCAGTACTTC	CAIRGTVGTGVYEQYF
.	once	TRBJ2-7	TRBV27	17	TGTGCCAGCAGTGTCAAAACTGGGATGCTGGGGGTCGGCGAGCAGTACTTC	CASSVKTGMLGVGEQYF
.	.	TRBJ2-5	TRBV6-6	11	TGTGCCAGCAGCCAACGGACGGAGCAGTACTTC	CASSQRTEQYF
TRBD1	.	TRBJ2-3	TRBV12-3/TRBV12-4	16	TGTGCCAGCAGTTTGATGCCGGGACAGGGGACAGATACGCAGTATTTT	CASSLMPGQGTDTQYF
TRBD1	.	TRBJ2-1	TRBV7-2	17	TGTGCCAGCAGCTTAGGGAAAGGGACAGACACGTACAATGAGCAGTTCTTC	CASSLGKGTDTYNEQFF
TRBD1	.	TRBJ1-2	TRBV20-1	13	TGCAGTGCCTCCAGGGGGGGAAACTATGGCTACACCTTC	CSASRGGNYGYTF
.	.	TRBJ1-1	TRBV4-2	15	TGTGCCAGCAGCCAAGGCGGGGGGATGAACACTGAAGCTTTCTTT	CASSQGGGMNTEAFF
.	few	TRBJ1-2	TRBV5-5	15	TGTGCCAGCAGCTTAGGGCAGGGCCCGGTCTATGGCTACACCTTC	CASSLGQGPVYGYTF
.	few	TRBJ1-2	TRBV29-1	15	TGCAGCGTTGAAGCCCGGGACCAAACCCGTCATGGCTACACCTTC	CSVEARDQTRHGYTF
TRBD2	once	TRBJ2-5	TRBV5-1	15	TGCGCCAGCAGCCAGACTAGCGGGGGGGAAGAGACCCAGTACTTC	CASSQTSGGEETQYF